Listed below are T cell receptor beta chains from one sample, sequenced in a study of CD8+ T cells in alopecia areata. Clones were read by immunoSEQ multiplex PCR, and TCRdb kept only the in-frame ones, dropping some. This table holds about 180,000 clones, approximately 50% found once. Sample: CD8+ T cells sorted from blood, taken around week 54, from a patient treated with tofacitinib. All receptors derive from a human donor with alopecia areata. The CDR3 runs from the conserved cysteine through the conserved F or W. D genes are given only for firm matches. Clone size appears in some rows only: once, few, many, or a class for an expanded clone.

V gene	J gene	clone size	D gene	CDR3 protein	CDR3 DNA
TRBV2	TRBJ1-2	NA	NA	CASSEEGYTF	TGTGCCAGCAGTGAAGAGGGCTACACCTTC
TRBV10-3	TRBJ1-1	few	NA	CAISAYTDEAEAFF	TGTGCCATCAGTGCATACACCGACGAAGCTGAAGCTTTCTTT
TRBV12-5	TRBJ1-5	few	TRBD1	CASGTGGQPQHF	TGTGCTAGTGGGACAGGGGGTCAGCCCCAGCATTTT
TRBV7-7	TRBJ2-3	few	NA	CASSLLAGEGTDTQYF	TGTGCTAGCAGCTTATTGGCAGGGGAGGGGACAGATACGCAGTATTTT
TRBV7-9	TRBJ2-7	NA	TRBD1	CASSSRDRGYEQYF	TGTGCCAGCAGCTCTCGGGACAGGGGCTACGAGCAGTACTTC
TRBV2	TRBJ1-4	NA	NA	CASSAGFNEKLFF	TGTGCCAGCAGTGCCGGCTTTAATGAAAAACTGTTTTTT
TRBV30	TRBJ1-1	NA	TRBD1	CAWSVATGAYRVTEAFF	TGTGCCTGGAGTGTAGCGACAGGGGCCTACAGAGTCACTGAAGCTTTCTTT
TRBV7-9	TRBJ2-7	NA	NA	CASSYTGSYEQYF	TGTGCCAGCAGCTACACTGGCTCCTACGAGCAGTACTTC
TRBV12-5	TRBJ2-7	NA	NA	CASGPAIVYEQYF	TGTGCTAGTGGTCCCGCGATTGTCTACGAGCAGTACTTC
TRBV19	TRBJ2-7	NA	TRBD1	CASSMGQSTYEQYF	TGTGCCAGTAGTATGGGACAGTCAACCTACGAGCAGTACTTC
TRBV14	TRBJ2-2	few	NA	CASSQVGFGTGELFF	TGTGCCAGCAGCCAAGTCGGATTTGGGACCGGGGAGCTGTTTTTT
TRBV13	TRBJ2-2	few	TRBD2	CASMMTSGVNTGELFF	TGTGCCAGTATGATGACTAGCGGAGTGAACACCGGGGAGCTGTTTTTT
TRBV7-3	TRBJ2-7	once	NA	CASSFSRLRQGSYEQYF	TGTGCCAGCAGCTTCAGTCGGTTGAGGCAGGGGAGCTACGAGCAGTACTTC
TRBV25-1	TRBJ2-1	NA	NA	CASRRGSEQFF	TGTGCCAGCAGGCGTGGCTCTGAGCAGTTCTTC
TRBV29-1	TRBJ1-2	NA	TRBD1	CSVDFNRRDREYGYTF	TGCAGCGTTGACTTTAATCGAAGGGACAGGGAGTATGGCTACACCTTC
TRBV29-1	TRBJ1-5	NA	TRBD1	CSVAGTGTLYGNQPQHF	TGCAGCGTTGCCGGGACAGGGACGTTATATGGCAATCAGCCCCAGCATTTT
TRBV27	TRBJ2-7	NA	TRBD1	CASSLGDRPYEQYF	TGTGCCAGCAGTTTAGGGGACAGGCCCTACGAGCAGTACTTC
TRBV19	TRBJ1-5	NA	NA	CASSDRQEQPQHF	TGTGCCAGTAGTGACCGACAAGAACAGCCCCAGCATTTT
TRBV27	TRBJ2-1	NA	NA	CASSGLGFRAEQFF	TGTGCCAGCAGTGGATTGGGATTTCGAGCGGAGCAGTTCTTC
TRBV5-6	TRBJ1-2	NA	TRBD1	CASSVDRGNYGYTF	TGTGCCAGCAGCGTGGACAGGGGGAACTATGGCTACACCTTC
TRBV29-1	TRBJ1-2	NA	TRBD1	CSVDGQGRGYTF	TGCAGCGTTGACGGACAGGGCCGGGGCTACACCTTC
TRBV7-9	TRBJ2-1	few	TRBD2	CASSPGLARAPNEQFF	TGTGCCAGCAGCCCCGGACTAGCACGGGCCCCCAATGAGCAGTTCTTC
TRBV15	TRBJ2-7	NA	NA	CATSKRGGSAEQYF	TGTGCCACCAGCAAAAGAGGCGGATCTGCAGAGCAGTACTTC
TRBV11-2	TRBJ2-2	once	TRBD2	CASSSRGSGGPGELFF	TGTGCCAGCAGCTCCCGGGGTAGCGGGGGGCCCGGGGAGCTGTTTTTT
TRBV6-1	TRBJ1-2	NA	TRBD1	CASRTGGAYGYTF	TGTGCCAGCAGGACAGGGGGAGCCTATGGCTACACCTTC
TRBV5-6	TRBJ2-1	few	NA	CASSFRTRRSEQFF	TGTGCCAGCAGCTTTCGGACCAGGAGGAGTGAGCAGTTCTTC
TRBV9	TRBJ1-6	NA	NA	CASSPGGANNSPLHF	TGTGCCAGCAGCCCAGGCGGGGCCAATAATTCACCCCTCCACTTT
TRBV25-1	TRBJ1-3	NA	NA	CASSELSEGSGNTIYF	TGTGCCAGCAGTGAATTGTCTGAGGGATCTGGAAACACCATATATTTT
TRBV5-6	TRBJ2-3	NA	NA	CASSGSYIPAQYF	TGTGCCAGCAGCGGGTCCTATATTCCAGCGCAGTATTTT
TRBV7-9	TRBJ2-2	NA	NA	CASSLGGSGELFF	TGTGCCAGCAGCCTGGGCGGCTCCGGGGAGCTGTTTTTT
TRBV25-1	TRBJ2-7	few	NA	CASSRAYEQYF	TGTGCCAGCAGTAGGGCCTACGAGCAGTACTTC
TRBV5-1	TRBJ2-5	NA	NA	CASKFRGPPETQYF	TGCGCCAGCAAGTTTCGGGGGCCCCCCGAGACCCAGTACTTC
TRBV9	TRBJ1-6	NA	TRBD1	CASSVVGTGRWDNSPLHF	TGTGCCAGCAGCGTAGTGGGGACAGGGAGGTGGGATAATTCACCCCTCCACTTT
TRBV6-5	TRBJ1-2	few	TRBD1	CASSFGTGGVHGYTF	TGTGCCAGCAGTTTCGGGACAGGGGGTGTCCATGGCTACACCTTC
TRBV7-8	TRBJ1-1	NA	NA	CASHLGGQNTEAFF	TGTGCCAGCCATCTCGGGGGGCAGAACACTGAAGCTTTCTTT
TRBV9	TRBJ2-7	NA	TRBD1	CASSTRTGASYYEQYF	TGTGCCAGCAGCACGCGGACAGGGGCAAGCTACTACGAGCAGTACTTC
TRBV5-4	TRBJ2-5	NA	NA	CASGEGDNQETQYF	TGTGCCAGCGGTGAAGGGGACAACCAAGAGACCCAGTACTTC
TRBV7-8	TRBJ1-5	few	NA	CASSPNRVREPQHF	TGTGCCAGCAGCCCGAACAGGGTGAGGGAGCCCCAGCATTTT
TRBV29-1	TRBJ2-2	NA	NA	CSAEDPLRTGELFF	TGCAGCGCCGAGGACCCCCTGAGGACCGGGGAGCTGTTTTTT
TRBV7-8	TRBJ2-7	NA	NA	CASSLAQGQVYEQYF	TGTGCCAGCAGCTTAGCGCAAGGTCAAGTCTACGAGCAGTACTTC
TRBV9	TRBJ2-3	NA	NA	CASNLDGRADTQYF	TGTGCCAGCAACCTAGACGGGCGGGCAGATACGCAGTATTTT
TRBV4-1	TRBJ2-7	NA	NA	CASSQGYRVSEQYF	TGCGCCAGCAGCCAAGGTTACAGGGTCAGCGAGCAGTACTTC
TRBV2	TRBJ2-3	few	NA	CASSEENRSSPDTQYF	TGTGCCAGCAGTGAGGAAAATAGAAGCTCCCCAGATACGCAGTATTTT
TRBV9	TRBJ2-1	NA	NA	CASSSGPEQFF	TGTGCCAGCAGCTCCGGTCCCGAGCAGTTCTTC
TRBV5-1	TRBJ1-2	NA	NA	CASSLVVGAGGYTF	TGCGCCAGCAGCTTGGTCGTGGGGGCGGGCGGCTACACCTTC
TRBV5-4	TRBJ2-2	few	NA	CASGTRQTAVSGELFF	TGTGCCAGCGGTACCCGGCAGACGGCAGTCTCCGGGGAGCTGTTTTTT
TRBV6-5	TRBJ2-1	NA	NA	CASSYGGGRNEQFF	TGTGCCAGCAGTTACGGAGGGGGCAGGAATGAGCAGTTCTTC
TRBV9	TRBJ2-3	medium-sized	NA	CASSVGNREKTDTQYF	TGTGCCAGCAGCGTAGGTAACAGGGAGAAAACAGATACGCAGTATTTT
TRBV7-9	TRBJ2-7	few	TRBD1	CASSSPGTGDSYEQYF	TGTGCCAGCAGCTCCCCAGGGACAGGGGACTCCTACGAGCAGTACTTC
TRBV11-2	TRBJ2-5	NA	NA	CASSLEGAETQYF	TGTGCCAGCAGCTTAGAGGGCGCAGAGACCCAGTACTTC
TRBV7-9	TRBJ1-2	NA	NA	CASSHDGADTF	TGTGCCAGCAGCCATGACGGGGCCGACACCTTC
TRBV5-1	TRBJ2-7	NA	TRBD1	CASSRGQPFEQYF	TGCGCCAGCAGCCGGGGACAGCCTTTCGAGCAGTACTTC
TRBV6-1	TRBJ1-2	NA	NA	CASSECCYGYTF	TGTGCCAGCAGTGAATGTTGCTATGGCTACACCTTC
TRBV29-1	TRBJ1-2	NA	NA	CSVIRVSDYGYTF	TGCAGCGTTATCAGGGTTTCTGACTATGGCTACACCTTC
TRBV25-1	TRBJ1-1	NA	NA	CASKDKRKSEAFF	TGTGCCTCCAAAGACAAGAGGAAATCTGAAGCTTTCTTT
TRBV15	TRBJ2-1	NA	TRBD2	CATSRDKRGPVNEQFF	TGTGCCACCAGCAGAGATAAGCGGGGGCCTGTCAATGAGCAGTTCTTC
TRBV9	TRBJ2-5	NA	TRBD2	CASGTAGTRQETQYF	TGTGCCAGCGGAACCGCCGGGACTAGACAAGAGACCCAGTACTTC
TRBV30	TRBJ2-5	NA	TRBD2	CAWKPGGQETQYF	TGTGCCTGGAAGCCGGGGGGACAAGAGACCCAGTACTTC